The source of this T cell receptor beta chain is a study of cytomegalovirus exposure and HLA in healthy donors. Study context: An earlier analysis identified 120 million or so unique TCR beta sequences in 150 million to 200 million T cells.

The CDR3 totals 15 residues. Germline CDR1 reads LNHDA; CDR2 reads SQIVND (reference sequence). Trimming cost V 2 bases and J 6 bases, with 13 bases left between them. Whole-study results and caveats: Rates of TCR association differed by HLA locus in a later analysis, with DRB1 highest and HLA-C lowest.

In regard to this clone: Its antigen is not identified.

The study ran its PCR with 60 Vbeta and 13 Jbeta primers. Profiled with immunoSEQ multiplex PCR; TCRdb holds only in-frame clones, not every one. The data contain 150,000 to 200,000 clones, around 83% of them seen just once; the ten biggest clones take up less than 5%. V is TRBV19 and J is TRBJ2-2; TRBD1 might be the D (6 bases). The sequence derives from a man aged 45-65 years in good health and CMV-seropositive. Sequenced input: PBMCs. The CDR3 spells CASSIRQQGAGELFF. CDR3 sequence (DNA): TGTGCCAGTAGTATAAGACAACAGGGAGCCGGGGAGCTGTTTTTT.